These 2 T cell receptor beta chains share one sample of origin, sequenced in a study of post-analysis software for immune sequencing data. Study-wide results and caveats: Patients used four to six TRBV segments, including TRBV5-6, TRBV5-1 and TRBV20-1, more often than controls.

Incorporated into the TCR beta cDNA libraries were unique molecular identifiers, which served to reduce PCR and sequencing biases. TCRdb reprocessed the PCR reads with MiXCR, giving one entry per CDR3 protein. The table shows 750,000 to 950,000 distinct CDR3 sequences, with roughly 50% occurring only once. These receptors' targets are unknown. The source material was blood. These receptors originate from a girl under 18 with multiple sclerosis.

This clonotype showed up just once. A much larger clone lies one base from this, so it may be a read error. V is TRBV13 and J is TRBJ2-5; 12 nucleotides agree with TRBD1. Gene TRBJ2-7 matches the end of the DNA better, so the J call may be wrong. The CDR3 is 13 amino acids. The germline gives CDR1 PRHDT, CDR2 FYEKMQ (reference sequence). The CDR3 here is CASRGTGGHEQYF. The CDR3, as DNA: TGTGCCAGCAGGGGGACAGGGGGCCACGAGCAGTACTTC.

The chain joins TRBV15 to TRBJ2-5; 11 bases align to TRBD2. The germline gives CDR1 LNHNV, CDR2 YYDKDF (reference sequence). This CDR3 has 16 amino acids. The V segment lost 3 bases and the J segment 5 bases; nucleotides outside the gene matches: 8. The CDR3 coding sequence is TGTGCCACCAGCAGGCTGACTAGCGGGGAATGGGAGACCCAGTACTTC. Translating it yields CATSRLTSGEWETQYF.